These 22 T cell receptor beta chains were all obtained from the same sample, sequenced in a study of cytomegalovirus exposure and HLA in healthy donors. The PCR made use of 60 Vbeta and 13 Jbeta primers. The protocol was immunoSEQ multiplex PCR, while the TCRdb copy is restricted to in-frame clones and leaves out a portion. This table holds 100,000 to 150,000 clones, under 85% found once. What was sequenced was PBMCs. All receptors come from a woman between 50 and 59 years old in good health and CMV-seropositive.

This clone was recorded a few times. The chain employs TRBV5-5 and TRBJ1-4, with TRBD1 identical over 12 bases. This CDR3 has 13 residues. Germline trimming cut 4 bases from V and 13 bases from J; bases unmatched to any gene: 5. In germline, CDR1 is SGHKS, CDR2 YYEKEE (reference sequence). The CDR3 protein is CASSRDRGHGLFF. CDR3 sequence (DNA): TGTGCCAGCAGCAGGGACAGGGGGCATGGACTGTTTTTT.

CDR3 amino acids: CASSLGIWDEQFF. CDR3 DNA sequence: TGTGCCAGTAGTCTCGGGATTTGGGATGAGCAGTTCTTC. The chain employs TRBV19 and TRBJ2-1, with D possibly TRBD2 on 5 matching bases. The ends were cut back, 5 bases at V and 8 bases at J, with 13 bases in the middle. The CDR3 is 13 amino acids. The germline CDR1 and CDR2 sequences are LNHDA and SQIVND (reference sequence). The variable domain in full, completed from reference TRBV19 and TRBJ2-1, reads DGGITQSPKYLFRKEGQNVTLSCEQNLNHDAMYWYRQDPGQGLRLIYYSQIVNDFQKGDIAEGYSVSREKKESFPLTVTSAQKNPTAFYLCASSLGIWDEQFFGPGTRLTVL.

The CDR3 here is CASSQDPPDRGAIQYF. Here the CDR3 DNA reads TGTGCCAGCAGCCAAGATCCTCCGGACAGGGGTGCCATTCAGTACTTC. The rearrangement links TRBV4-2 to TRBJ2-4; TRBD1 matches 9 bases. V lost 0 bases, J lost 9 bases, and 9 bases stayed unmatched. Per germline, CDR1 LGHNA and CDR2 YNFKEQ. This CDR3 comprises 16 residues.

A single count supports this clone. The rearrangement uses TRBV5-4 and TRBJ2-5; D may be TRBD2 (5 bases). CDR3 size: 12 residues. The V gene's germline CDR1 is SGHNT and CDR2 YYREEE (reference sequence). V was clipped by 4 bases and J by 9 bases, with 13 bases between them. The CDR3 sequence: CASSEGVGAQYF. The CDR3 DNA follows: TGTGCCAGCAGCGAGGGAGTCGGAGCCCAGTACTTC.

The J gene is TRBJ1-5, the V gene TRBV27; D is perhaps TRBD1 (5 bases). The CDR3 runs 15 residues. CDR1 and CDR2 from the germline V gene are MNHEY and SMNVEV (reference sequence). The V gene lost 2 bases and the J gene lost 2 bases, with 10 bases spanning the gap. In DNA form, the CDR3 reads TGTGCCAGCAGTTTAGGTGGGGGGGGCAATCAGCCCCAGCATTTT. Protein sequence: CASSLGGGGNQPQHF.

V and J are TRBV7-9 and TRBJ1-2, with 9 positions matching TRBD1. The CDR3 runs to 14 residues. Germline CDR1 is SEHNR and CDR2 is FQNEAQ (reference sequence). V lost 5 bases and J lost 6; bases outside the gene matches: 7. The DNA of the CDR3 is TGTGCCAGCAGCCCCCCGGGACAGGGTAATGGCTACACCTTC. It encodes CASSPPGQGNGYTF.

Note on this clone: A junction boundary mismatches the germline segment, possibly from a read error. This chain uses TRBV7-2 with TRBJ1-2; maybe TRBD1 (5 bases). The germline CDR1 and CDR2 sequences are SGHTA and FQGNSA. This CDR3 region has 13 residues. The CDR3 loop is CASSLAETVSVSF. In nucleotides, the CDR3 is TGTGCCAGCAGCTTAGCAGAGACAGTAAGTGTCTCCTTC.

This chain links TRBV7-2 with TRBJ2-5, with D possibly matching TRBD2 (5 bases). V lost 8 bases and J 5 bases, leaving 15 bases between the germline ends. The CDR3 loop spans 13 amino acids. The V gene's germline CDR1 is SGHTA and CDR2 FQGNSA. The DNA of the CDR3 is TGTGCCAGCTTACTCGGGGTCGGGGAGACCCAGTACTTC. Protein: CASLLGVGETQYF.

The CDR3 protein is CASRRGYEQYF. In nucleotides, the CDR3 is TGTGCCAGCAGGCGGGGCTACGAGCAGTACTTC. This sequence joins TRBV4-2 and TRBJ2-7; TRBD2 might be the D (6 bases). The CDR3 loop spans 11 amino acids. The V and J ends lost 6 bases and 3 bases respectively, with 6 bases between them. Germline CDR1 LGHNA, CDR2 YNFKEQ.

The chain employs TRBV10-3 and TRBJ1-1; 11 bases are a match to TRBD1. Trimming cost V 6 bases and J 2 bases; bases outside gene matches: 8. Germline CDR1 reads ENHRY; CDR2 reads SYGVKD. CDR3 length: 16 amino acids. The CDR3 region has the DNA TGTGCCATCAGGAATGGACAGGGGGCGGGAAACACTGAAGCTTTCTTT. The encoded protein is CAIRNGQGAGNTEAFF.

The gene calls are TRBV9 and TRBJ2-1; 15 bases map to TRBD2. The germline V gene encodes CDR1 SGDLS and CDR2 YYNGEE. Trimming cost V 0 bases and J 4 bases; bases outside gene matches: 2. The CDR3 extends over 17 amino acids. The CDR3 DNA is TGTGCCAGCAGCGTAGGGGGACTAGCGGGGGGATACAATGAGCAGTTCTTC. Protein: CASSVGGLAGGYNEQFF.

Regarding this clone: An end of the junction does not agree with germline; a read error may underlie this. The rearrangement uses TRBV10-3 and TRBJ2-3, with 16 bases that match TRBD2. CDR3 length: 18 residues. In germline, CDR1 is ENHRY, CDR2 SYGVKD. DNA for the CDR3: TGTGCCACCAGTGGTGGGACTAGCGGGGGGGCCCGCACAGATACGCAGTATTTT. Amino acids: CATSGGTSGGARTDTQYF.

This clone was observed a handful of times. J is TRBJ2-7 and V is TRBV2, with 7 bases identical to TRBD1. V dropped 7 bases and J dropped 0; count of bases not matched to a gene: 6. This CDR3 comprises 14 residues. CDR1 is SNHLY and CDR2 is FYNNEI in the germline V gene. CDR3 protein: CASKGQVSSYEQYF. CDR3 coding DNA: TGTGCCAGCAAAGGACAGGTGAGCTCCTACGAGCAGTACTTC.

The gene calls are TRBV7-2 and TRBJ2-5, with 7 bases lining up with TRBD1. V lost 5 bases to trimming and J lost 2 bases; unmatched junction nucleotides: 5. CDR1 is SGHTA, CDR2 FQGNSA, per germline. The CDR3 extends over 14 amino acids. CDR3: CASSPGQWQETQYF. DNA for the CDR3: TGTGCCAGCAGCCCGGGACAGTGGCAAGAGACCCAGTACTTC.

The V gene is TRBV7-8, the J gene TRBJ1-5, with 7 bases aligning to TRBD1. With V trimmed by 1 base and J by 3 bases, 6 bases remained unmatched. CDR3 length: 16 residues. CDR1 is SGHVS, CDR2 FQNEAQ, per germline. CDR3 sequence reads: CASSLVGGQFNQPQHF. The DNA for the CDR3 is TGTGCCAGCAGCTTAGTCGGGGGACAGTTCAATCAGCCCCAGCATTTT.

The chain employs TRBV4-1 and TRBJ2-1, with D perhaps TRBD2 (6 bases). The CDR3 has 17 residues. CDR1 and CDR2 from the germline V gene are MGHRA and YSYEKL. V was cut by 1 base and J by 9 bases, with 22 bases left in between. The CDR3 sequence: CASSQGPWGELQVEQFF. The CDR3 nucleotides read TGCGCCAGCAGCCAAGGTCCATGGGGGGAGCTACAAGTTGAGCAGTTCTTC.

The chain has TRBV15 and TRBJ2-1; maybe TRBD1 (6 bases). The CDR3 length is 14 residues. Germline CDR1 reads LNHNV; CDR2 reads YYDKDF (reference sequence). V dropped 3 bases and J dropped 11 bases, with 17 bases sitting between them. CDR3 bases: TGTGCCACCAGCAGCCATCGCCCGGGACACCAGCAGTTCTTC. Translating it yields CATSSHRPGHQQFF. Filled out from reference TRBV15 and TRBJ2-1, the complete variable domain reads DAMVIQNPRYQVTQFGKPVTLSCSQTLNHNVMYWYQQKSSQAPKLLFHYYDKDFNNEADTPDNFQSRRPNTSFCFLDIRSPGLGDTAMYLCATSSHRPGHQQFFGPGTRLTVL.

The table lists this clone with a count of one. The chain links TRBV9 to TRBJ1-2; a weak D match, TRBD1 (6 bases). This CDR3 has 14 residues. CDR1 SGDLS and CDR2 YYNGEE come from the germline V gene. Trimming stripped 0 bases from V and 2 bases from J, with 8 bases between. CDR3 in amino acids: CASSVATGNYGYTF. Here the CDR3 DNA reads TGTGCCAGCAGCGTAGCGACAGGAAACTATGGCTACACCTTC. The full variable domain, in which reference TRBV9 and TRBJ1-2 provide the parts outside the CDR3, is DSGVTQTPKHLITATGQRVTLRCSPRSGDLSVYWYQQSLDQGLQFLIQYYNGEERAKGNILERFSAQQFPDLHSELNLSSLELGDSALYFCASSVATGNYGYTFGSGTRLTVV.

The chain is built from TRBV2 and TRBJ1-3; 7 bases fit TRBD1. J gave up 4 bases and V 4 bases, and 10 bases lay outside the gene matches. The CDR3 consists of 16 residues. CDR1 and CDR2 (germline): SNHLY, FYNNEI. The CDR3 DNA is TGTGCCAGCAGTGGATTGGACAGGTTAGCCGGAAACACCATATATTTT. Translating it yields CASSGLDRLAGNTIYF.

The V gene is TRBV30, the J gene TRBJ1-1; the D gene is possibly TRBD1 (5 bases). Germline V CDR1 and CDR2: GTSNPN, SVGIG (reference sequence). V lost 1 base and J 2 bases, leaving 8 bases between the germline ends. The CDR3 loop spans 13 amino acids. The CDR3 protein is CAWSEGLNTEAFF. The CDR3, as DNA: TGTGCCTGGAGTGAGGGGCTTAACACTGAAGCTTTCTTT. The whole variable domain, filled in from reference TRBV30 and TRBJ1-1, reads SQTIHQWPATLVQPVGSPLSLECTVEGTSNPNLYWYRQAAGRGLQLLFYSVGIGQISSEVPQNLSASRPQDRQFILSSKKLLLSDSGFYLCAWSEGLNTEAFFGQGTRLTVV.

The chain recombines TRBV5-5 with TRBJ1-2; D remains unclear. Germline assignment: CDR1 SGHKS and CDR2 YYEKEE (reference sequence). This CDR3 is 13 amino acids long. Trimming removed 0 bases at V and 4 bases at J, with 7 bases between. CDR3 sequence reads: CASSLAQLYGYTF. CDR3 DNA sequence: TGTGCCAGCAGCTTGGCACAGCTCTATGGCTACACCTTC.

The rearrangement links TRBV19 to TRBJ2-3, with D possibly TRBD1 on 5 matching bases. The CDR3 has 15 amino acids. Germline values: CDR1 LNHDA, CDR2 SQIVND (reference sequence). The V and J ends lost 6 bases and 4 bases respectively, with 17 bases between them. The CDR3, as DNA: TGTGCCAGTAGGTTAGGGGCTAGGGGTCCAGATACGCAGTATTTT. Translation: CASRLGARGPDTQYF.